This T cell receptor (beta chain) was documented in a study of identical twins (dated by TCRdb to 2016 to 2017). Concerning the study at large: To test whether fetal clonotypes persist, this study deep-sequenced TCR alpha and beta repertoires from monozygotic twins, from unrelated adults of various ages, and from cord blood. To rule out contamination, replicate twin experiments were performed at different times with different library preparation protocols.

What the research found in general, with its limitations: In monozygotic twins, out-of-frame TCR alpha sharing was systematically underestimated by recombination models, although the models agreed with sharing between unrelated individuals. Because the same donors could not be followed over many years, the conclusions relied on cross-sectional statistical analysis. Invariant T cells such as MAIT and iNKT could partly confound zero-insertion analyses, although diverse VJ usage argued against such confounding for most clonotypes. Out-of-frame TCR alpha sequences shared between twins showed an excess of low generation-probability sequences compared with coincidental sharing between unrelated individuals. A weaker excess of twin sharing was found in beta out-of-frame sequences because the signal-to-noise ratio was lowered by fewer shared sequences. Fewer insertions were carried by abundant cord blood beta clonotypes, a similar but weaker trend appeared in young adult naive repertoires, and no such trend appeared in memory repertoires.

About this clonotype itself: Its antigen specificity is not known. No qualities accompany the bases; no much larger clone lies one base away.

The CDR3 covers 16 residues, taking in both the cysteine and the phenylalanine. The kept DNA is CDR3 alone, 48 bases in frame from the first base. V and J are trimmed by 0 bases and 5 bases, and the gene matches miss 8 bases of the junction. Based on the germline V gene, the CDR1 and CDR2 sequences are LGHNA and YSLEER. Receptors were amplified or captured by 5' RACE. TCRdb records Illumina HiSeq 2000 as the sequencer. Template switching introduced a universal primer binding site; the final cDNA contained a unique molecular identifier, enabling accurate counting of TCR cDNA molecules. Specific primers in the conserved constant-segment region were used to synthesize first-strand cDNA for the TCR alpha and beta chains. To control for contamination, every cDNA library was double barcoded, receiving both a SMART-Mk sample barcode and Illumina barcodes. TruSeq adapter sequences, together with Illumina sample barcodes, were added in two successive PCR steps. The Illumina HiSeq platform was used with custom primers to sequence TCR alpha and beta cDNA libraries. Turning to the authors' computational methods: MiGEC processed the raw reads to extract unique molecular identifiers, while MiXCR was used to determine the CDR3 positions. Recombination models were inferred per individual with the repgenHMM and IGoR tools using an EM algorithm. The analysis of shared clonotypes was done with the tcR package in R, with sharing normalized by the product of cloneset sizes. Out-of-frame nonproductive sequences were analyzed to study raw recombination free of thymic and clonal selection effects. The public reads were reprocessed in TCRdb via fastp at Q25 and MiXCR, keeping in-frame beta chains. Each CDR3 protein gets just one entry, which takes the most common genes and DNA from the rows behind it. The V and J calls were determined by TCRdb, not by the authors. Across this sample there are hundreds of thousands of distinct CDR3 sequences, with roughly 9.7% seen only once. The ten biggest clones cover about 7.1% of the sample.

Every donor in the study was a healthy Caucasian. The twin cohort comprised three pairs of female monozygotic twins, all aged about 18 to 29 years. Positive isolation kits from Invitrogen were used to isolate CD4+ and CD8+ T cell populations. Another study also made use of these data, one on yellow fever vaccine responses in identical twins. Reported in the second study: The T cell response to vaccination in identical twins was reported by the authors to appear partly convergent and partly personalized. The study precisely tracked vaccine-responding T cell clones in identical twins.

The sequence derives from a woman younger than 30 in good health. Recombination connected TRBV4-3 to TRBJ2-7; 9 bases in the junction line up with TRBD1. The sample consisted of CD8+ T cells sorted from blood. In nucleotides, the sequence is TGCGCCAGCAGCCAAGATAAGTCAACAGGGGGCCACGAGCAGTACTTC. Its amino acids are CASSQDKSTGGHEQYF.